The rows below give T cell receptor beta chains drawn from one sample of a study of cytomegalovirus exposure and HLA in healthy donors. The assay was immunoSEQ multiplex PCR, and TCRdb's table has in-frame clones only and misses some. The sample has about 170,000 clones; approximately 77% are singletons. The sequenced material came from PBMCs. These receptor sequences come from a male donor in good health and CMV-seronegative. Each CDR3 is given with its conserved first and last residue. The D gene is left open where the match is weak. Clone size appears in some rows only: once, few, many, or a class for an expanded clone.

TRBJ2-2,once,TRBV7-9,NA,TGTGCCAGCAGCCGCGGGACAGTGAACACCGGGGAGCTGTTTTTT,CASSRGTVNTGELFF
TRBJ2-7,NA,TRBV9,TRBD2,TGTGCCAGCAGCCCGCGCGCGGGAGGACTCTACGAGCAGTACTTC,CASSPRAGGLYEQYF
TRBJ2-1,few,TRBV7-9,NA,TGTGCCAGCAGCTCCCCCACACAGGGCGTCGAGGGCTACAATGAGCAGTTCTTC,CASSSPTQGVEGYNEQFF
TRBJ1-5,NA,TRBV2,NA,TGTGCCACAAACCCGGGGCCCCAGCATTTT,CATNPGPQHF
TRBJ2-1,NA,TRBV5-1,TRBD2,TGCGCCAGCAGCCGAATCGGACTAGCTGAAGGTGAGCAGTTCTTC,CASSRIGLAEGEQFF
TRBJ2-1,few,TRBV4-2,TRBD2,TGTGCCAGCAGCCAAGATCTTGGGGGGCTAGCGGGAGAGGACGAGCAGTTCTTC,CASSQDLGGLAGEDEQFF
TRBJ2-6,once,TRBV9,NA,TGTGCCAGCAGCGTAGCAGGGGCTGGGGCCAACGTCCTGACTTTC,CASSVAGAGANVLTF
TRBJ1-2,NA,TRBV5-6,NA,TGTGCCAGCAGCTTGCAGGGTGGGTCTGGGGGCTACACCTTC,CASSLQGGSGGYTF
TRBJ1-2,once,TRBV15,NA,TGTGCCACCAGCGAAACGGGTTTGGGTGGCTATGGCTACACCTTC,CATSETGLGGYGYTF
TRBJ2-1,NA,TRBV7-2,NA,TGTGCCAGCAGCCCCGCCGCCGGGATCCCTAATGAGCAGTTCTTC,CASSPAAGIPNEQFF
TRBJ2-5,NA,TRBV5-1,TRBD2,TGCGCCAGCAGCTTACTAGCGGGACAAGAGACCCAGTACTTC,CASSLLAGQETQYF
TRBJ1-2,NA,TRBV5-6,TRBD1,TGTGCCAGCAGCTCCCACAACTACAGGGGATTAGGCTATGGCTACACCTTC,CASSSHNYRGLGYGYTF
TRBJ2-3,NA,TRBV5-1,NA,TGCGCCAGCCACTGGGAGGACCCTAGCACAGATACGCAGTATTTT,CASHWEDPSTDTQYF
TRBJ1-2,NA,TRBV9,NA,TGTGCCAGCAGCGTAGGGCTTAGGGGCGGCTACACCTTC,CASSVGLRGGYTF
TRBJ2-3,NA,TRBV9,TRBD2,TGTGCCAGCAGTGGCGGACTAGCGGGCACAGATACGCAGTATTTT,CASSGGLAGTDTQYF
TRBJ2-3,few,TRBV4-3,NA,TGCGCCAGCAGCCCTGTGGAGGGGGGGACAGATACGCAGTATTTT,CASSPVEGGTDTQYF
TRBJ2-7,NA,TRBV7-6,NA,TGTGCCAGCAGCCCAGGGTCCGCTAGGGGGAACGAGCAGTACTTC,CASSPGSARGNEQYF
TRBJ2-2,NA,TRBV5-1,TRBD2,TGCGCCAGCAGCTTGAGCCGGTTAGCGGGAGGGCCGGTCAACACCGGGGAGCTGTTTTTT,CASSLSRLAGGPVNTGELFF
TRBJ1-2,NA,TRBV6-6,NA,TGTGCCAGCAGTTACTCAGGGAGCTATGGCTACACCTTC,CASSYSGSYGYTF
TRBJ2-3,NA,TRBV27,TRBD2,TGTGCCAGCAGTGGGGTCCTAGCGGGAGGCACAGATACGCAGTATTTT,CASSGVLAGGTDTQYF
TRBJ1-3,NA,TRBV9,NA,TGTGCCAGCAGCGCCTACATGGGGGGAGCGGACACCATATATTTT,CASSAYMGGADTIYF